One sample yielded the 18 T cell receptor beta chains listed below, sequenced in a study of a mutant IDH1 vaccine in newly diagnosed glioma. Time point given: week 35, safety follow-up. Each dose delivered 300 ug of mutant IDH1 20-mer peptide subcutaneously with imiquimod. Libraries were prepared by immunoSEQ multiplex PCR; TCRdb keeps only in-frame clonotypes and omits some of them. The sample shows 35,000 to 45,000 clones, 83% of them seen only once. For these TCRs, the target antigens are not known. The sample here was PBMCs, taken from a glioma patient whose treatment included an IDH1 peptide vaccine. These receptors were collected from a woman between 50 and 59 years old with glioma.

The chain is built from TRBV5-1 and TRBJ2-5; TRBD1 matches 9 bases. This CDR3 is built from 14 residues. Germline assignment: CDR1 SGHRS and CDR2 YFSETQ. The junction had 4 bases not matched to a gene; V was cut back by 4 bases and J by 3 bases. The CDR3 is CASSQDRGEETQYF. The DNA for the CDR3 is TGCGCCAGCAGCCAGGACAGGGGAGAAGAGACCCAGTACTTC.

V and J are TRBV7-3 and TRBJ2-7; D not resolved. The V and J ends lost 2 bases and 2 bases respectively, with 7 bases between them. This CDR3 spans 13 amino acids. Germline assignment: CDR1 SGHTA and CDR2 FQGTGA. For the CDR3, the DNA is TGTGCCAGCAGCTTAGACAACACCTACGAGCAGTACTTC. Translating gives CASSLDNTYEQYF.

V and J are TRBV19 and TRBJ1-3; unclear D gene. V lost 4 bases, J lost 2 bases, and 12 bases lay in between. In germline, CDR1 is LNHDA, CDR2 SQIVND (reference sequence). The CDR3 covers 15 residues. The DNA for the CDR3 is TGTGCCAGTAGTACCGCAGACCTTGCTGGAAACACCATATATTTT. Translation gives CASSTADLAGNTIYF.

The gene calls are TRBV7-2 and TRBJ1-2; weak D call: TRBD1 (5 bases). V shed 5 bases and J shed 1 base, with 17 bases lying between them. Germline V gene data show CDR1 as SGHTA and CDR2 as FQGNSA. The CDR3 extends over 16 amino acids. The CDR3 nucleotides are TGTGCCAGCAGCCAAGACAGCCCGTTACTTAACTATGGCTACACCTTC. Protein product: CASSQDSPLLNYGYTF.

The V gene is TRBV6-1, the J gene TRBJ1-2; D might be TRBD1 (6 bases). This CDR3 region has 13 residues. The V and J ends lost 4 bases and 10 bases respectively, with 16 bases between them. Germline V gene data show CDR1 as MNHNS and CDR2 as SASEGT. CDR3 nucleotides: TGTGCCAGCAGTGTAACAGGGTACGGTAACTACACCTTC. Translated: CASSVTGYGNYTF.

This clone has just a few counts. The CDR3 region is CSAVQGGYTF. CDR3 DNA: TGCAGTGCTGTACAGGGGGGCTACACCTTC. The chain carries TRBV20-1 and TRBJ1-2; 7 bases fit TRBD1. The CDR3 is made up of 10 amino acids. From germline, CDR1 is DFQATT and CDR2 SNEGSKA (reference sequence). The trim removed 5 bases at V and 8 bases at J, leaving 2 bases unmatched.

This clone was seen just once. This chain joins TRBV29-1 and TRBJ1-2; the D gene is possibly TRBD1 (5 bases). The CDR3 contains 12 residues. Germline V lookup: CDR1 SQVTM, CDR2 ANQGSEA. Trimming removed 4 bases at V and 3 bases at J, with 9 bases between. The CDR3 nucleotides are TGCAGCGTTGCTTGGGACTACTATGGCTACACCTTC. The encoded protein is CSVAWDYYGYTF.

The rearrangement uses TRBV18 and TRBJ2-3; unclear D gene. The CDR3 length is 18 residues. CDR1 is KGHSH, CDR2 LQKENI, per germline. The V end was cut by 2 bases, the J end by 0 bases, with 18 bases between. This CDR3 is CASSPFISEASSTDTQYF. CDR3 in DNA: TGTGCCAGCTCACCATTTATTTCGGAAGCCTCTAGCACAGATACGCAGTATTTT. The entire variable domain, with the rest obtained from reference TRBV18 and TRBJ2-3, is as follows: NAGVMQNPRHLVRRRGQEARLRCSPMKGHSHVYWYRQLPEEGLKFMVYLQKENIIDESGMPKERFSAEFPKEGPSILRIQQVVRGDSAAYFCASSPFISEASSTDTQYFGPGTRLTVL.

The chain has TRBV2 and TRBJ1-4; 7 nucleotides agree with TRBD1. The CDR3 covers 15 residues. Trimming took 4 bases from V and 5 from J; bases not matched to a gene: 7. From germline, CDR1 is SNHLY and CDR2 FYNNEI. The CDR3 DNA sequence: TGTGCCAGCAGTGGTATGACAGGGAAAAATGAAAAACTGTTTTTT. Translation gives CASSGMTGKNEKLFF.

The chain employs TRBV27 and TRBJ1-1, with 8 bases matching TRBD1. Germline trimming cut 5 bases from V and 5 bases from J; bases unmatched to any gene: 7. Germline V CDR1 and CDR2: MNHEY, SMNVEV (reference sequence). This CDR3 comprises 14 residues. CDR3 sequence: CASSPTGVWTEAFF. In DNA, the CDR3 is TGTGCCAGCAGTCCGACAGGGGTTTGGACTGAAGCTTTCTTT.

This chain's CDR3 is CASSSPDRGGQPQHF. CDR3 coding DNA: TGTGCCAGCAGTTCACCTGACAGGGGAGGTCAGCCCCAGCATTTT. The rearrangement joins TRBV28 to TRBJ1-5; 8 positions agree with TRBD1. Germline V CDR1 and CDR2: MDHEN, SYDVKM. V dropped 4 bases and J dropped 6; count of bases not matched to a gene: 8. The CDR3 sequence is 15 residues long.

Here the CDR3 reads CASSSPRQGRNTEAFF. In nucleotides, the CDR3 is TGTGCCAGCAGTTCGCCCCGACAGGGGAGGAACACTGAAGCTTTCTTT. V gene TRBV28 combines with J gene TRBJ1-1; 8 nucleotides agree with TRBD1. The V and J ends lost 4 bases and 1 base, in that order; junction bases with no gene match: 8. Germline V gene sequence: CDR1 MDHEN, CDR2 SYDVKM. The CDR3 consists of 16 residues.

The genes are TRBV18 and TRBJ2-4; D remains ambiguous. Between the trimmed V and J ends, which lost 1 base and 8 bases, there was a span of 9 bases. CDR1 KGHSH and CDR2 LQKENI come from the germline V gene. This CDR3 has 13 amino acids. For the CDR3, the DNA is TGTGCCAGCTCACCACGAAATGAGGACATTCAGTACTTC. Translating gives CASSPRNEDIQYF.

The chain recombines TRBV4-1 with TRBJ2-5; 8 positions match TRBD2. The CDR3 has 16 amino acids. Germline values: CDR1 MGHRA, CDR2 YSYEKL. The J segment lost 1 base and the V segment lost 1 base, leaving 5 bases of the junction unmatched. CDR3 coding DNA: TGCGCCAGCAGCCAAGGAAGTAGCGGGGCCCAAGAGACCCAGTACTTC. Translating it yields CASSQGSSGAQETQYF.

This clone was observed a handful of times. This chain links TRBV27 with TRBJ1-2; no clear D gene. This CDR3 comprises 12 residues. Trimming took 5 bases from V and 3 from J, leaving 7 bases between them. Germline V CDR1 and CDR2: MNHEY, SMNVEV (reference sequence). The CDR3 DNA sequence: TGTGCCAGCAGTAATACAGACTATGGCTACACCTTC. Translating gives CASSNTDYGYTF.

CDR3 sequence (DNA): TGTGCCAGCAACACAGGGGGAAATTCACCCCTCCACTTT. Translation: CASNTGGNSPLHF. This chain joins TRBV7-9 and TRBJ1-6; 8 bases line up with TRBD1. Trimming removed 7 bases from V and 7 bases from J; junction bases left unmatched: 3. Germline assignment: CDR1 SEHNR and CDR2 FQNEAQ (reference sequence). The CDR3 totals 13 residues. The full variable domain, its missing parts supplied by reference TRBV7-9 and TRBJ1-6, is DTGVSQNPRHKITKRGQNVTFRCDPISEHNRLYWYRQTLGQGPEFLTYFQNEAQLEKSRLLSDRFSAERPKGSFSTLEIQRTEQGDSAMYLCASNTGGNSPLHFGNGTRLTVT.

The chain is built from TRBV6-1 and TRBJ1-2; no clear D. V lost 6 bases and J 2 bases, leaving 13 bases between the germline ends. Germline-derived CDR1 and CDR2 are MNHNS and SASEGT. CDR3 size: 14 residues. The CDR3 loop is CASRFADQNYGYTF. In DNA form, the CDR3 reads TGTGCCAGCAGATTCGCGGACCAGAACTATGGCTACACCTTC.

This sequence joins TRBV5-1 and TRBJ1-5; D is possibly TRBD1 (5 bases). The CDR3 contains 15 residues. Trimming left V 4 bases short and J 0 bases short, with 11 bases between. CDR1 and CDR2 (germline): SGHRS, YFSETQ. The CDR3 reads CASSPDIFSNQPQHF. The CDR3 DNA reads as TGCGCCAGCAGCCCGGACATTTTTAGCAATCAGCCCCAGCATTTT.